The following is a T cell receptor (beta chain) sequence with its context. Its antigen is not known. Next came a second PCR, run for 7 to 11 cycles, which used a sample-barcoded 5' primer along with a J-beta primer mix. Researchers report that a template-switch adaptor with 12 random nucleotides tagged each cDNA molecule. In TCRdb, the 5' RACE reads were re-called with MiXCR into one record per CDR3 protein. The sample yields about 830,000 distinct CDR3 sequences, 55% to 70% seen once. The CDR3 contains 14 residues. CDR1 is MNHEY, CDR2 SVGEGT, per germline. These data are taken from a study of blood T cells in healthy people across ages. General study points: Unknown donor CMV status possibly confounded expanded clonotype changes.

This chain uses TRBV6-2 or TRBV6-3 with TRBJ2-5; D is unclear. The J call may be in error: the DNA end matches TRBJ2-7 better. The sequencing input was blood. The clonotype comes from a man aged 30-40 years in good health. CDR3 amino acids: CASSYSHPIYEQYF. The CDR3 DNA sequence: TGTGCCAGCAGTTACTCCCACCCAATCTACGAGCAGTACTTC.